This T cell receptor beta chain was documented in a study of graft-versus-host responses after intestinal transplantation. Overall study findings and caveats: There were GvH clones found in recipient marrow, and some of them appeared first in ileum or blood.

To note about this clone: Its target is not known.

V was clipped by 7 bases and J by 6 bases; unmatched bases: 20. CDR1 and CDR2 from the germline V gene are ENHRY and SYGVKD. The CDR3 runs to 17 residues. Using immunoSEQ multiplex PCR, the repertoire was profiled, and TCRdb retains in-frame clones only, with some absent. The sample contains around 49,000 clones, roughly 90% of which appear only once. The material was unstimulated CD4+ T cells sorted from spleen or lymph node cells, obtained before transplant. The clonotype originates from a human donor who was the organ donor for an intestinal transplant. The rearrangement uses TRBV10-3 and TRBJ1-2, with TRBD1 identical over 7 bases. CDR3 sequence reads: CAIIFRQGRSLCDGYTF. CDR3 bases: TGTGCCATCATCTTCCGACAGGGCCGATCCCTTTGCGATGGCTACACCTTC.